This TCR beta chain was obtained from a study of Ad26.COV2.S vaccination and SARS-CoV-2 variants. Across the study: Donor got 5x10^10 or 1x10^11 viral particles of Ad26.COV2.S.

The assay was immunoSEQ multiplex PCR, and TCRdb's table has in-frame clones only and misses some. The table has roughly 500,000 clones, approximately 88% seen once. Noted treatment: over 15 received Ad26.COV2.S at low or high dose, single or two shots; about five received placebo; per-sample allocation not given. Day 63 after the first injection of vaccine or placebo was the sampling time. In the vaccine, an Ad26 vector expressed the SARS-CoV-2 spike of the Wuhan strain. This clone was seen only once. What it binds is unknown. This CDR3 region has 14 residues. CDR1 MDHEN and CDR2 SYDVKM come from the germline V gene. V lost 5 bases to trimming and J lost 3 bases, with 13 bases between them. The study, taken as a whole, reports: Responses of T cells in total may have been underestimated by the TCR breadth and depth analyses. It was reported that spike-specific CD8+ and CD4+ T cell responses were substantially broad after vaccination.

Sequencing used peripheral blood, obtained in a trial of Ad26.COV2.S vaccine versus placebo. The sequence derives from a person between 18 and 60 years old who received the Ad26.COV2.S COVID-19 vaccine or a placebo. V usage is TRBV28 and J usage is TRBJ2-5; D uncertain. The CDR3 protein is CASSPDWKKETQYF. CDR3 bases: TGTGCCAGCAGTCCTGACTGGAAAAAAGAGACCCAGTACTTC.